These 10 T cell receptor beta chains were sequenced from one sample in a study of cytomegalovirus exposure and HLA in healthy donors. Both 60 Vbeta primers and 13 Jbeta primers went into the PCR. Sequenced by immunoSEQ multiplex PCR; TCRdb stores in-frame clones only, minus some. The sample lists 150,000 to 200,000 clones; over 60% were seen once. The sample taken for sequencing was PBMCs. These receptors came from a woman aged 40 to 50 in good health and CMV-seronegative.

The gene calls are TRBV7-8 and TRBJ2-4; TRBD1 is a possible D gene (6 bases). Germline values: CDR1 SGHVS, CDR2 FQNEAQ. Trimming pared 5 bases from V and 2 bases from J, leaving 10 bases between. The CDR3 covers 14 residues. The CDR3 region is CASSTTGSKNIQYF. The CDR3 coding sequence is TGTGCCAGCAGCACAACAGGGTCCAAAAACATTCAGTACTTC.

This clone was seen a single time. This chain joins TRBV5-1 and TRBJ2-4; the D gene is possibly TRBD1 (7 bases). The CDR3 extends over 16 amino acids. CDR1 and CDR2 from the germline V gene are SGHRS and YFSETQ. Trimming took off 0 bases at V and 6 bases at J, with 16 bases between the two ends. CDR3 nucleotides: TGCGCCAGCAGCTTGGATGGCAGGGGGAGGCTAAACATTCAGTACTTC. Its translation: CASSLDGRGRLNIQYF.

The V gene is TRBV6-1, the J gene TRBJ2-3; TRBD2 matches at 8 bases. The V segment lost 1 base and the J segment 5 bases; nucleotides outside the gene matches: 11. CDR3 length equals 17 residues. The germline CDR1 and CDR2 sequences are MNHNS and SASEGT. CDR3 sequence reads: CASSEGLVAGGRDTQYF. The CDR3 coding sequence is TGTGCCAGCAGTGAAGGACTTGTGGCGGGGGGCCGAGATACGCAGTATTTT.

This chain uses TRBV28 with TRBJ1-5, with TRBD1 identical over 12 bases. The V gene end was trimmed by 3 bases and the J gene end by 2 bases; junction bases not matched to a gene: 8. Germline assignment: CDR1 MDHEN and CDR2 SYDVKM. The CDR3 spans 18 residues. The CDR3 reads CASSLGQGAGLGNQPQHF. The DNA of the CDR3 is TGTGCCAGCAGTTTGGGACAGGGGGCAGGATTAGGCAATCAGCCCCAGCATTTT.

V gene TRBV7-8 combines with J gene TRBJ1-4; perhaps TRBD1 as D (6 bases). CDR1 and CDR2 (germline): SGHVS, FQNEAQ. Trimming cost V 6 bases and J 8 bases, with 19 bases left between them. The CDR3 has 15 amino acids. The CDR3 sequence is CASSHLRGAGEKLFF. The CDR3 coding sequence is TGTGCCAGCAGTCATCTCCGGGGGGCAGGGGAAAAACTGTTTTTT.

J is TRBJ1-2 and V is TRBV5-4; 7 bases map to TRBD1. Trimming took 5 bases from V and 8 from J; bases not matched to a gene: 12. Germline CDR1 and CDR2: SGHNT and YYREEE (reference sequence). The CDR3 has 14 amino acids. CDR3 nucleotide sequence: TGTGCCAGCAGTTGGGGGGAAGGGGGCGCGGGCTACACCTTC. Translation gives CASSWGEGGAGYTF. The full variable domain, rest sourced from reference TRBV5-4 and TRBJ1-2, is ETGVTQSPTHLIKTRGQQVTLRCSSQSGHNTVSWYQQALGQGPQFIFQYYREEENGRGNFPPRFSGLQFPNYSSELNVNALELDDSALYLCASSWGEGGAGYTFGSGTRLTVV.

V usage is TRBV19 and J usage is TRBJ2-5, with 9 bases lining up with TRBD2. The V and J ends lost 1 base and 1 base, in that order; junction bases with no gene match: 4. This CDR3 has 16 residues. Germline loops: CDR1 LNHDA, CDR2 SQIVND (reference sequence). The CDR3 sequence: CASSIGSGGSQETQYF. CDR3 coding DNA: TGTGCCAGTAGTATAGGGAGCGGGGGGTCCCAAGAGACCCAGTACTTC.

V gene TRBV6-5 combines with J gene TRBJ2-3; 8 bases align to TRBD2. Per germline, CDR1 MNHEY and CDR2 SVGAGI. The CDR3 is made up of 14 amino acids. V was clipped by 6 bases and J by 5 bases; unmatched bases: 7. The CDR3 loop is CASSGGAGRDTQYF. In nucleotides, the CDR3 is TGTGCCAGCAGCGGGGGGGCCGGTAGAGATACGCAGTATTTT.

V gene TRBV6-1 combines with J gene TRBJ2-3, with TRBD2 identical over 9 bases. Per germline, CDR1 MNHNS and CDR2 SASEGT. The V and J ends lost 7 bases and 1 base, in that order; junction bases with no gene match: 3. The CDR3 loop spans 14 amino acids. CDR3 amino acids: CASNLAGGTDTQYF. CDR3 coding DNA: TGTGCCAGCAATTTAGCGGGGGGCACAGATACGCAGTATTTT.

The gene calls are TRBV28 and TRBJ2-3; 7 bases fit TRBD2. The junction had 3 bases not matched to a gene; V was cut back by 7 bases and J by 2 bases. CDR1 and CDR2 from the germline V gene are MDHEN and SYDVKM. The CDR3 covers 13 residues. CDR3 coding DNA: TGTGCCAGCATCGCGGGGGTCACAGATACGCAGTATTTT. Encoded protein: CASIAGVTDTQYF.